This TCR beta chain was observed in a study of OX40 agonist ivuxolimab in advanced cancers. Study-wide context: Hepatocellular carcinoma, melanoma, renal cell or head and neck cancer was diagnosed in the dose-escalation patients.

This clone was recorded a few times. Its specificity is not known. Germline V lookup: CDR1 MNHEY, CDR2 SMNVEV (reference sequence). This CDR3 contains 17 residues. Losses at the gene ends were 5 bases for V and 9 bases for J; bases not matched to a gene: 12. Study observations and caveats: At 0.1 to 3.0 mg/kg and by week 6, clonal expansion occurred in CD4+ and CD8+ blood T cells. CD8+ T cells averaged more expanded clones than CD4+.

Sequencing was performed with immunoSEQ multiplex PCR; in TCRdb, only in-frame clones are kept and a portion is missing. The sample includes roughly 48,000 clones, nearly 85% of them seen just once. The rearrangement uses TRBV27 and TRBJ1-6; 11 bases agree with TRBD1. Here the sequenced sample was CD4+ or CD8+ T cells sorted from blood, taken in a trial of the OX40 agonist ivuxolimab. The sequence was obtained from an adult with an advanced solid tumor such as melanoma, head and neck, liver or kidney cancer. The CDR3 bases are TGTGCCAGCAGTATGGACAGGGGGCAGCGTGGTGGTTCACCCCTCCACTTT. This gives the protein CASSMDRGQRGGSPLHF.